The 26 T cell receptor beta chains listed next were all sequenced from one sample in a study of blood T cell repertoires in COVID-19. Produced via immunoSEQ multiplex PCR; TCRdb's table is partial and in-frame only. The table lists roughly 360,000 clones, roughly four fifths of them singletons, with 5% to 5.5% in the top ten. The sequenced material came from PBMCs or T cells enriched from blood (not recorded which). These receptors were obtained from a woman between 50 and 59 years old who had recovered from COVID-19.

The chain has TRBV18 and TRBJ2-1, with 10 nucleotides matching TRBD2. Germline loops: CDR1 KGHSH, CDR2 LQKENI. The trim removed 2 bases at V and 6 bases at J, leaving 10 bases unmatched. This CDR3 comprises 17 residues. The CDR3, as DNA: TGTGCCAGCTCACCATACGCTGGCCCTAGCGGGAGCAATGAGCAGTTCTTC. It yields the protein CASSPYAGPSGSNEQFF.

The chain uses TRBV19 and TRBJ2-2, with 8 bases matching TRBD1. J was trimmed by 4 bases and V by 2 bases; bases with no gene match: 6. CDR3 size: 16 residues. Germline CDR1 reads LNHDA; CDR2 reads SQIVND (reference sequence). This CDR3 reads CASSIPTGATTGELFF. The CDR3 DNA is TGTGCCAGTAGTATACCGACAGGGGCCACCACCGGGGAGCTGTTTTTT.

This chain uses TRBV28 with TRBJ1-1, with 7 positions matching TRBD1. The CDR3 contains 15 residues. The V gene's germline CDR1 is MDHEN and CDR2 SYDVKM. J lost 4 bases, V lost 4 bases, and 9 bases had no gene match. CDR3 sequence reads: CASSSDRAGVTEAFF. CDR3 bases: TGTGCCAGCAGTTCCGACAGGGCAGGGGTCACTGAAGCTTTCTTT.

V gene TRBV7-9 combines with J gene TRBJ1-4; D possibly corresponds to TRBD1 (5 bases). Trimming took off 1 base at V and 6 bases at J, with 18 bases between the two ends. The CDR3 has 17 residues. Germline CDR1 reads SEHNR; CDR2 reads FQNEAQ (reference sequence). In nucleotides, the CDR3 is TGTGCCAGCAGCTTAGAAGGGGTGCAGAAACATCATGAAAAACTGTTTTTT. It yields the protein CASSLEGVQKHHEKLFF.

The chain joins TRBV7-2 to TRBJ2-1, with TRBD2 identical over 8 bases. This CDR3 contains 17 residues. J lost 3 bases, V lost 5 bases, and 12 bases had no gene match. The germline CDR1 and CDR2 sequences are SGHTA and FQGNSA. The CDR3 region is CASSPSGGAAFYNEQFF. CDR3 nucleotides: TGTGCCAGCAGCCCGTCGGGGGGGGCAGCCTTCTACAATGAGCAGTTCTTC.

The chain combines TRBV7-2 with TRBJ1-5; D might be TRBD1 (6 bases). Between the trimmed V and J ends, which lost 1 base and 2 bases, there was a span of 12 bases. Germline V gene data show CDR1 as SGHTA and CDR2 as FQGNSA. The CDR3 extends over 16 amino acids. The CDR3 region has the DNA TGTGCCAGCAGCTTAGTAGGGCGACAGGGCAATCAGCCCCAGCATTTT. Translated, it gives CASSLVGRQGNQPQHF. Variable domain in full (rest from reference TRBV7-2 and TRBJ1-5): GAGVSQSPSNKVTEKGKDVELRCDPISGHTALYWYRQSLGQGLEFLIYFQGNSAPDKSGLPSDRFSAERTGGSVSTLTIQRTQQEDSAVYLCASSLVGRQGNQPQHFGDGTRLSIL.

This clone was seen a handful of times. This chain connects TRBV27 to TRBJ1-4, with a weak D call TRBD1 (6 bases). From germline, CDR1 is MNHEY and CDR2 SMNVEV (reference sequence). The CDR3 has 17 residues. The germline V and J ends were trimmed by 4 bases and 5 bases, with 20 bases remaining between them. CDR3 coding DNA: TGTGCCAGCAGTTCCAAGTCCTCCGGGACATGGAATGAAAAACTGTTTTTT. It is translated as CASSSKSSGTWNEKLFF.

The rearrangement links TRBV4-1 to TRBJ1-3, with 9 bases identical to TRBD1. The CDR3 spans 15 residues. V was clipped by 4 bases and J by 4 bases; unmatched bases: 5. The germline CDR1 and CDR2 sequences are MGHRA and YSYEKL. This CDR3 is CASSPGQGFGNTIYF. The CDR3 DNA is TGCGCCAGCAGCCCGGGACAGGGCTTCGGAAACACCATATATTTT.

This clone was detected only once. The chain links TRBV7-2 to TRBJ1-2; D remains ambiguous. V was cut by 1 base and J by 11 bases, with 14 bases left in between. The CDR3 runs to 13 residues. Germline V lookup: CDR1 SGHTA, CDR2 FQGNSA. The CDR3 region is CASSLVGLGWYTF. The DNA for the CDR3 is TGTGCCAGCAGCTTAGTGGGCCTGGGCTGGTACACCTTC.

This rearrangement joins TRBV29-1 to TRBJ1-2, with 11 bases aligning to TRBD1. V shed 5 bases, J shed 6 bases, and the junction held 2 bases outside the gene matches. Germline CDR1 reads SQVTM; CDR2 reads ANQGSEA. The CDR3 consists of 12 residues. The CDR3 spells CSVKDRGHGYTF. Here the CDR3 DNA reads TGCAGCGTTAAGGACAGGGGGCATGGCTACACCTTC.

The chain has TRBV19 and TRBJ1-1; 10 bases fit TRBD1. Germline V gene data show CDR1 as LNHDA and CDR2 as SQIVND (reference sequence). The ends lost 2 bases at V and 5 bases at J; junction bases unmatched: 8. The CDR3 is 16 residues long. The CDR3 DNA follows: TGTGCCAGTAGTATATTACCGGGACAGGGGAGGACTGAAGCTTTCTTT. Protein sequence: CASSILPGQGRTEAFF. The variable domain in full, completed from reference TRBV19 and TRBJ1-1, reads DGGITQSPKYLFRKEGQNVTLSCEQNLNHDAMYWYRQDPGQGLRLIYYSQIVNDFQKGDIAEGYSVSREKKESFPLTVTSAQKNPTAFYLCASSILPGQGRTEAFFGQGTRLTVV.

The rearrangement uses TRBV19 and TRBJ1-5; D unresolved. This CDR3 contains 15 residues. The V end was cut by 5 bases, the J end by 2 bases, with 13 bases between. CDR1 LNHDA and CDR2 SQIVND come from the germline V gene (reference sequence). The CDR3 DNA reads as TGTGCCAGTAGTCAGAGGGAACTGGGCAATCAGCCCCAGCATTTT. This gives the protein CASSQRELGNQPQHF. The entire variable domain, with the rest obtained from reference TRBV19 and TRBJ1-5, is as follows: DGGITQSPKYLFRKEGQNVTLSCEQNLNHDAMYWYRQDPGQGLRLIYYSQIVNDFQKGDIAEGYSVSREKKESFPLTVTSAQKNPTAFYLCASSQRELGNQPQHFGDGTRLSIL.

The V gene is TRBV19, the J gene TRBJ1-2, with a possible D match to TRBD1 (6 bases). V lost 3 bases and J lost 8, with 16 bases in between. The CDR3 sequence is 14 residues long. Germline V gene sequence: CDR1 LNHDA, CDR2 SQIVND (reference sequence). CDR3 amino acids: CASSMVEGHDGYTF. The CDR3 DNA reads TGTGCCAGTAGTATGGTCGAGGGACATGACGGCTACACCTTC.

J is TRBJ1-4 and V is TRBV4-1, with TRBD1 identical over 11 bases. J gave up 7 bases and V 8 bases, and 15 bases lay outside the gene matches. The germline V gene has CDR1 MGHRA and CDR2 YSYEKL. The length of the CDR3 is 17 residues. The CDR3 loop reads CASAPGQGVVVGEKLFF. CDR3 DNA sequence: TGCGCCAGCGCTCCGGGACAGGGGGTAGTTGTTGGTGAAAAACTGTTTTTT.

This chain joins TRBV28 and TRBJ2-1; the match to TRBD2 covers 11 bases. The CDR3 runs 14 residues. The V gene end was trimmed by 7 bases and the J gene end by 7 bases; junction bases not matched to a gene: 6. CDR1 and CDR2 (germline): MDHEN, SYDVKM. In DNA form, the CDR3 reads TGTGCCAGCAAGGGTAGCGGGAGGGGGAATGAGCAGTTCTTC. This codes for CASKGSGRGNEQFF. Filled out from reference TRBV28 and TRBJ2-1, the complete variable domain reads DVKVTQSSRYLVKRTGEKVFLECVQDMDHENMFWYRQDPGLGLRLIYFSYDVKMKEKGDIPEGYSVSREKKERFSLILESASTNQTSMYLCASKGSGRGNEQFFGPGTRLTVL.

V usage is TRBV7-3 and J usage is TRBJ2-1; TRBD2 matches at 12 bases. The V segment lost 5 bases and the J segment 15 bases; nucleotides outside the gene matches: 14. Looked up from germline, CDR1 is SGHTA and CDR2 is FQGTGA. The CDR3 is 15 amino acids. DNA of the CDR3: TGTGCCAGCAGCCCCCAATCACAGACTAGCGGGAGATTGTTCTTC. Encoded protein: CASSPQSQTSGRLFF.

This sequence joins TRBV29-1 and TRBJ2-7; TRBD2 matches at 8 bases. Germline loops: CDR1 SQVTM, CDR2 ANQGSEA. The CDR3 runs 14 residues. Trimming at V came to 3 bases and at J to 5 bases, leaving 9 bases not matched to a gene. CDR3 loop: CSVEVSGVGDEQYF. CDR3 DNA: TGCAGCGTTGAGGTTAGCGGGGTTGGGGACGAGCAGTACTTC.

The DNA of the CDR3 is TGTGCCAGCAGCCCCCTATCCGGGACAGGGAACAATGAGCAGTTCTTC. It is translated as CASSPLSGTGNNEQFF. V gene TRBV14 combines with J gene TRBJ2-1; 9 bases line up with TRBD1. The CDR3 consists of 16 residues. V lost 4 bases and J lost 5; bases outside the gene matches: 9. Germline CDR1 and CDR2: SGHDN and FVKESK.

The chain combines TRBV3-1 (or the pseudogene TRBV3-2) with TRBJ2-1; the match to TRBD2 covers 7 bases. Germline loops: CDR1 LGHDT, CDR2 YNNKEL (reference sequence). The CDR3 runs 15 residues. V lost 1 base and J lost 2; bases outside the gene matches: 2. CDR3 in DNA: TGTGCCAGCAGCCAAGCGGCGGGGGCCTACAATGAGCAGTTCTTC. Its protein is CASSQAAGAYNEQFF.

V is TRBV7-6 and J is TRBJ1-1; D is undetermined. The CDR3 runs to 16 residues. In germline, CDR1 is SGHVS, CDR2 FNYEAQ. The V end was cut by 5 bases, the J end by 2 bases, with 18 bases between. CDR3 coding DNA: TGTGCCAGCAGCAATAGGCCAATAAGCGTAAACACTGAAGCTTTCTTT. Translating gives CASSNRPISVNTEAFF. The entire variable domain, with the rest obtained from reference TRBV7-6 and TRBJ1-1, is as follows: GAGVSQSPRYKVTKRGQDVALRCDPISGHVSLYWYRQALGQGPEFLTYFNYEAQQDKSGLPNDRFSAERPEGSISTLTIQRTEQRDSAMYRCASSNRPISVNTEAFFGQGTRLTVV.

This clone was detected once. This rearrangement joins TRBV6-5 to TRBJ1-1, with TRBD1 matching 9 bases. The CDR3 runs 14 residues. Germline V CDR1 and CDR2: MNHEY, SVGAGI. With 6 bases clipped from V and 5 bases from J, the junction kept 7 bases outside the gene matches. The DNA for the CDR3 is TGTGCCAGCAGCGTGGACAGGGGAGGTACTGAAGCTTTCTTT. Translated: CASSVDRGGTEAFF.

The chain joins TRBV29-1 to TRBJ2-1; no definite D call. The CDR3 runs 14 residues. The germline V gene has CDR1 SQVTM and CDR2 ANQGSEA. With 4 bases removed from V and 0 bases from J, the gap between germline ends came to 10 bases. The DNA of the CDR3 is TGCAGCGTTGGTGGTTTCGGCTCCTACAATGAGCAGTTCTTC. Translating gives CSVGGFGSYNEQFF.

V usage is TRBV7-3 and J usage is TRBJ1-5; D is possibly TRBD1 (5 bases). Germline V gene sequence: CDR1 SGHTA, CDR2 FQGTGA. The CDR3 is 17 residues long. The CDR3 DNA reads TGTGCGCGCAGAGAACGGGAGGGGAGGTATAGCAATCAGCCCCAGCATTTT. Protein sequence: CARREREGRYSNQPQHF.

The chain employs TRBV3-1 (or the pseudogene TRBV3-2) and TRBJ2-3; TRBD2 matches at 12 bases. Germline CDR1 and CDR2: LGHDT and YNNKEL (reference sequence). The CDR3 is made up of 19 amino acids. The V gene end was trimmed by 5 bases and the J gene end by 4 bases; junction bases not matched to a gene: 16. The CDR3 nucleotides are TGTGCCAGCAGCTCCAGAAACGGACTAGCGGGATTTAGATCAGATACGCAGTATTTT. Translated: CASSSRNGLAGFRSDTQYF.

Worth noting for this clone: This sample also contains other DNA sequences that code for the same CDR3. The chain joins TRBV9 to TRBJ2-3, with 7 bases aligning to TRBD2. Trimming at V came to 2 bases and at J to 2 bases, leaving 2 bases not matched to a gene. Per the germline V gene, CDR1 is SGDLS and CDR2 is YYNGEE. The CDR3 runs to 14 residues. DNA of the CDR3: TGTGCCAGCAGCGTTAGCGGGTACACAGATACGCAGTATTTT. It is translated as CASSVSGYTDTQYF.

This sequence joins TRBV19 and TRBJ1-4; TRBD1 aligns across 7 bases. The CDR3 loop spans 15 amino acids. The germline V gene has CDR1 LNHDA and CDR2 SQIVND (reference sequence). With V trimmed by 3 bases and J by 2 bases, 3 bases remained unmatched. CDR3 loop: CASSITGQTNEKLFF. The CDR3, as DNA: TGTGCCAGTAGTATTACGGGACAGACTAATGAAAAACTGTTTTTT. The variable domain in full, with the rest retrieved from reference TRBV19 and TRBJ1-4, is DGGITQSPKYLFRKEGQNVTLSCEQNLNHDAMYWYRQDPGQGLRLIYYSQIVNDFQKGDIAEGYSVSREKKESFPLTVTSAQKNPTAFYLCASSITGQTNEKLFFGSGTQLSVL.